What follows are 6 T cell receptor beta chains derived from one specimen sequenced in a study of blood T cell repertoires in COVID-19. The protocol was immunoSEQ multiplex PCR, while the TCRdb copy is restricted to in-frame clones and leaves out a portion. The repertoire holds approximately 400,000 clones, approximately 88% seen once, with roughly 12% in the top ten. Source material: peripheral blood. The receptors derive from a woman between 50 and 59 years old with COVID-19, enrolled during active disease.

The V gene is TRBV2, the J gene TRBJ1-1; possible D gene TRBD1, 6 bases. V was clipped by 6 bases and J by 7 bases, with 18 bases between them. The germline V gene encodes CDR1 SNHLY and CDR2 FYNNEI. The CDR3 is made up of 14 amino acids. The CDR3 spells CASSPLRPQGEAFF. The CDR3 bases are TGTGCCAGCAGCCCTCTTCGTCCACAGGGTGAAGCTTTCTTT.

The DNA of the CDR3 is TGTGCCAGCAGCCCAATTGGGGGGGCGGCCAACGTCCTGACTTTC. This sequence encodes CASSPIGGAANVLTF. The rearrangement links TRBV7-8 to TRBJ2-6; tentatively, D is TRBD2 (7 bases). The germline V gene has CDR1 SGHVS and CDR2 FQNEAQ. Trimming pared 5 bases from V and 6 bases from J, leaving 14 bases between. The CDR3 is made up of 15 amino acids.

CDR3 loop: CASSVVGSGGLNEQFF. In DNA form, the CDR3 reads TGTGCCAGCAGCGTAGTAGGTAGCGGGGGGCTCAATGAGCAGTTCTTC. V usage is TRBV9 and J usage is TRBJ2-1, with 10 positions matching TRBD2. The CDR3 is made up of 16 amino acids. Trimming removed 0 bases from V and 6 bases from J; junction bases left unmatched: 6. Looked up from germline, CDR1 is SGDLS and CDR2 is YYNGEE.

CDR3 sequence (DNA): TGTGCCAGCAGTTTATTGGTTAGGTTTGCGGGACAGGGCTACAATGAGCAGTTCTTC. Its protein is CASSLLVRFAGQGYNEQFF. The chain is built from TRBV28 and TRBJ2-1; 9 bases line up with TRBD1. The CDR3 is 19 amino acids. CDR1 is MDHEN, CDR2 SYDVKM, per germline. V shed 1 base and J 3 bases; nucleotides not matched to a gene: 13.

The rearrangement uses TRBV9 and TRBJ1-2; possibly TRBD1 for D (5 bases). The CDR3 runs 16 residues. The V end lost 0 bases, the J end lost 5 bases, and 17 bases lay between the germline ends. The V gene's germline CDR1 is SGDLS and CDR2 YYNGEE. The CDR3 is CASSVDSGHELYGYTF. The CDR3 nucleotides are TGTGCCAGCAGCGTAGACTCTGGACACGAACTATATGGCTACACCTTC.

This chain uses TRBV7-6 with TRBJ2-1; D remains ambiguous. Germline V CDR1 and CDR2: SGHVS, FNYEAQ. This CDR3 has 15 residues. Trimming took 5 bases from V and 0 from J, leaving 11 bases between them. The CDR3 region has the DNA TGTGCCAGCAGCCCAGAGGTGAGCTCCTACAATGAGCAGTTCTTC. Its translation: CASSPEVSSYNEQFF.